This T cell receptor beta chain was documented in a study of shared clonotypes between healthy human individuals (dated by TCRdb to 2018 to 2021). About the full investigation: Two women and a few men aged 18 to 49 years were included in the cohort. Between about 0.8 and 9 billion PBMCs per donor were obtained by leukapheresis. Different laboratories and diverse techniques were used to prepare libraries and sequence TCR repertoires, to increase sequencing depth and limit assay-specific biases. The study deeply sequenced blood TCR repertoires of five healthy adults to estimate repertoire size and the extent of clonotype sharing between individuals. For each donor, CD4 naive and CD4 memory were each given three plates, CD8 naive was given two plates, and CD8 memory was given one plate.

Using the deep immunoSEQ assay, TCR CDR3 regions were amplified from genomic DNA by multiplex PCR. For each cell subset, the extracted genomic DNA was distributed evenly across all wells of several immunoSEQ 96-well plates, and each plate served as one replicate. For sorted subsets, approximately 200 ng of genomic DNA, equivalent to around 30,000 T cell genomes, went into each replicate PCR. The purified libraries were quantified using a Qubit 3.0 fluorometer, sized with a Bioanalyzer 2100, and then quantified again using the KAPA Library Quantification kit. A separate single-read 150-cycle Illumina NextSeq 550 flow cell was used to sequence each immunoSEQ 96-well plate. The study's processing was this. Because only junctional sequences without quality scores were contained in the immunoSEQ output, filtering matching that applied to full-length reads could not be performed. To assign V/J genes and CDR3, sequences were annotated using PyIR, a Python wrapper for IgBLAST v1.9, with IMGT germline references. Reads were removed for weak V/J assignments (E-value above 1e-6), missing CDR3, stop codons, out-of-frame junctions, or ambiguous translated residues. V3J clonotypes were defined by identical inferred V gene, J gene, and CDR3 amino acid sequence. Percentage overlap between repertoires was calculated by dividing the number of shared unique clonotypes by the size of the smaller repertoire. Three approaches were used to assess repertoire richness: RTK rarefaction, the Chao1 estimator, and Recon v2.1 estimates of unobserved clonotypes. Generation probabilities for all TCRbeta clonotypes obtained by the gDNA method from several donors were computed using OLGA. TCRdb mirrors the immuneACCESS table, restricted to in-frame sequences. Some clones are absent from its copies; in checked studies, under half trace to an unresolved V gene, and the reason for the others is unknown. Clonal size and the V and J genes are those of that table, whereas D and trimming came from the DNA. Here the sample has 2,500,000 or so clones; 80% to 95% occur a single time. Around 0.4% of the sample rests with the top ten.

Healthy HIV-negative adults with no recently reported acute infections or vaccinations were included as donors. Only Caucasian adults living in Nashville, Tennessee, USA were represented among the donors. CD4+ T cells were enriched by magnetic negative selection, after which naive cells were positively selected on CD45RA and the negative fraction was taken as the memory subset. Blood was collected by leukapheresis, and PBMCs were isolated by Ficoll-Histopaque density gradient centrifugation and then cryopreserved in liquid nitrogen vapor phase. Purity and quantity of every magnetically sorted T cell population were checked by analytical flow cytometry. From each sorted fraction, genomic DNA was isolated and quantified by UV absorbance on a Nanodrop 2000c. The paper's findings and limits, for the study overall: Pairwise subsampling led to the expectation that sequencing depth would affect the degree of clonotype sharing among donors. Because the study included a small number of donors, the genetic and exposure-history diversity represented was limited. Rarefaction of sorted-subset datasets indicated incomplete sequencing despite the large sequencing depth. Compared with non-shared clonotypes, the clonotypes found in all four sorted-subset donors had higher generation probabilities. Estimated clonotype richness was generally larger for naive than for memory subsets. About 5% of naive CD4, roughly 3.6% of naive CD8, 2.3% of memory CD4, and less than 0.45% of memory CD8 clonotypes were shared across several donors. Sampling was limited to blood, and TCR repertoires in tissue likely differ from TCR repertoires in blood.

Details on this clone: No antigen is known for it. The input lacks base qualities; no much larger clone sits a single base away. The sample contains more than one DNA sequence encoding this CDR3.

Spanning cysteine to phenylalanine, the CDR3 consists of 13 amino acids. Only the CDR3 region is kept as DNA, spanning 39 bases read in frame from base 1. At the junction V is shortened by 9 bases and J by 3 bases; bases outside the gene matches: 7. For CDR1 and CDR2, the germline V gene (reference sequence) lists MNHEY and SMNVEV. Recombination joined TRBV27 with TRBJ2-7; TRBD1 aligns with 8 central bases. This TCR came from a man between 18 and 29 years old in good health. Some clones in this sample may be carry-over from other donors' samples. The sequencing input was naive CD4+ T cells from PBMCs. The cell subset or site label corresponds to: CD45RA+ positively selected. The CDR3 region: CASSRQGNYEQYF. The DNA sequence is as follows: TGTGCCAGTTCCCGACAGGGGAACTACGAGCAGTACTTC.